This T cell receptor (beta chain) was sequenced in a study of brain T cells in children with intractable seizures. The sequenced cases were selected for having the highest brain T cell transcript signatures. Patients received at least one anti-epileptic drug before surgery. This CDR3 region has 13 residues. V lost 8 bases to trimming and J lost 0 bases, with 8 bases between them. CDR1 is SGHTA and CDR2 is FQGNSA in the germline V gene. Findings and limits, study-wide: Pre- and post-surgery blood differed in depth, so pre-surgery absences may be undersampling. Viral specificity was inferred only from CDR3 similarity; HCMV serostatus was unknown.

Assay used: immunoSEQ multiplex PCR; TCRdb lists only in-frame clones, some missing. This sample carries about 120,000 clones, around 94% of them seen once, and the ten largest clones take more than 3%. On this clone itself: Its specificity is not known.

Sequenced material: peripheral blood, taken at surgery. The sequence derives from a boy in the first two years of life with hemimegalencephaly and intractable seizures. The rearrangement joins TRBV7-2 to TRBJ2-1; D uncertain. CDR3 DNA sequence: TGTGCCAGCGAAAGTAGCTCCTACAATGAGCAGTTCTTC. As protein: CASESSSYNEQFF. Full variable domain (remainder filled in from reference TRBV7-2 and TRBJ2-1): GAGVSQSPSNKVTEKGKDVELRCDPISGHTALYWYRQSLGQGLEFLIYFQGNSAPDKSGLPSDRFSAERTGGSVSTLTIQRTQQEDSAVYLCASESSSYNEQFFGPGTRLTVL.